This T cell receptor (beta chain) was identified in a study of T cells in localized non-small cell lung cancer. CDR3 size: 16 residues. Germline V gene lookup returns CDR1 SGHRS and CDR2 YFSETQ. Trimming cost V 8 bases and J 4 bases; bases outside gene matches: 11. This clone was found once. Its target is unknown. The study, taken as a whole, reports: Appearance in adjacent lung was seen for a median 57 of the top 100 tumor clones. Uninvolved neighboring lung showed the greatest T cell clonality, exceeding tumor.

The table came from immunoSEQ multiplex PCR; TCRdb's copy has only in-frame clones and leaves some out. The sample lists some 52,000 clones, roughly 85% occurring once. The rearrangement uses TRBV5-1 and TRBJ2-1, with TRBD2 identical over 11 bases. This receptor was taken from a male donor aged 60 or over with stage III squamous cell lung carcinoma. The sample was peripheral blood, taken before any cancer treatment. The DNA of the CDR3 is TGCGCCAGTCGACCCCTAGCGGGGGGTACTTACAATGAGCAGTTCTTC. Amino acid sequence: CASRPLAGGTYNEQFF.